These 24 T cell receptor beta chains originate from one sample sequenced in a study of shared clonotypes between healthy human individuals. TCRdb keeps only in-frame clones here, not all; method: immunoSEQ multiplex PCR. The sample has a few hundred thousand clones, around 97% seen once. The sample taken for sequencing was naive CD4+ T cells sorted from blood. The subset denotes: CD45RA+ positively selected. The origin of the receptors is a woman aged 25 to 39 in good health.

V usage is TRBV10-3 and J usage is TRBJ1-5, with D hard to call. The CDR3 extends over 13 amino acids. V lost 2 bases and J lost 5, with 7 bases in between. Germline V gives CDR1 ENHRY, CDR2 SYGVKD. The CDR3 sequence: CAISEGSHQPQHF. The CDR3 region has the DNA TGTGCCATCAGTGAGGGGTCTCATCAGCCCCAGCATTTT.

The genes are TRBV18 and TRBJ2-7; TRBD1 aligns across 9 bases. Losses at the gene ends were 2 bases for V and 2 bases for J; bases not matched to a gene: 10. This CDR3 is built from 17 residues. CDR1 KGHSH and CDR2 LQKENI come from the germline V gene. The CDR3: CASSPAEWGQGPYEQYF. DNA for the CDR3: TGTGCCAGCTCACCAGCAGAATGGGGACAGGGTCCCTACGAGCAGTACTTC.

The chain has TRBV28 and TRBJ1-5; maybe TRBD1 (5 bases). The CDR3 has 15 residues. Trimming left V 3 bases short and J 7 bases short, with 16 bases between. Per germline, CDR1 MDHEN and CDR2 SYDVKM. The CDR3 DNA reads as TGTGCCAGCAGTTTGGGGGAGCCAGGGCCCCAGCCCCAGCATTTT. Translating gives CASSLGEPGPQPQHF. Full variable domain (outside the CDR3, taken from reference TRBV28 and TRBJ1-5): DVKVTQSSRYLVKRTGEKVFLECVQDMDHENMFWYRQDPGLGLRLIYFSYDVKMKEKGDIPEGYSVSREKKERFSLILESASTNQTSMYLCASSLGEPGPQPQHFGDGTRLSIL.

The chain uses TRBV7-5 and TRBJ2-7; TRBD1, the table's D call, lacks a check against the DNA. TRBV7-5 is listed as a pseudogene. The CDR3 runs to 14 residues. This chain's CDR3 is CVRSFRTATYEQYF. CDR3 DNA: TGTGTCAGAAGCTTCCGGACAGCAACCTACGAGCAGTACTTC.

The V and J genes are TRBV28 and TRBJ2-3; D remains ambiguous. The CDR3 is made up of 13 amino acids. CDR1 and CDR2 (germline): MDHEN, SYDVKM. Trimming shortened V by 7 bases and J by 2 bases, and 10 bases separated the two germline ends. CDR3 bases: TGTGCCAGCACCATGGTACACACAGATACGCAGTATTTT. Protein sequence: CASTMVHTDTQYF.

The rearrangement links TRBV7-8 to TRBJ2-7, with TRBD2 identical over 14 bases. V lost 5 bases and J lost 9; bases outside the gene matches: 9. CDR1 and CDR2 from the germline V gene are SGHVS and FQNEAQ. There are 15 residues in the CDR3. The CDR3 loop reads CASSAPGLAGALQYF. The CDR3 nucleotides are TGTGCCAGCAGCGCCCCGGGACTAGCGGGGGCCCTGCAGTACTTC. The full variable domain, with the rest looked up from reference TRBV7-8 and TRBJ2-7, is GAGVSQSPRYKVAKRGQDVALRCDPISGHVSLFWYQQALGQGPEFLTYFQNEAQLDKSGLPSDRFFAERPEGSVSTLKIQRTQQEDSAVYLCASSAPGLAGALQYFGPGTRLTVT.

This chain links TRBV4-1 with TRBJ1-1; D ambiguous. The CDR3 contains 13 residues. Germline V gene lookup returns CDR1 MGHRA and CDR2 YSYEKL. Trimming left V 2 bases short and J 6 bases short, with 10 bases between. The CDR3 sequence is CASSQTWVSEAFF. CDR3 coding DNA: TGCGCCAGCAGCCAAACTTGGGTCTCTGAAGCTTTCTTT.

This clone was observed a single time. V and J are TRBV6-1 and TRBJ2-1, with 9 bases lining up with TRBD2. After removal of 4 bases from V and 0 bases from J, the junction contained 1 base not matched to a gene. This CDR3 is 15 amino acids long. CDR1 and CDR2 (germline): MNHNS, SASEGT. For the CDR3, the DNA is TGTGCCAGCAGTGGGGGACTAGCCTCCTACAATGAGCAGTTCTTC. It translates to CASSGGLASYNEQFF.

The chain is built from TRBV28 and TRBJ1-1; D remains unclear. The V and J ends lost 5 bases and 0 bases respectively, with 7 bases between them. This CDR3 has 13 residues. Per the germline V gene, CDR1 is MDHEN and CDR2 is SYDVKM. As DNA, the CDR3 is TGTGCCAGCAGTCCTAACATGAACACTGAAGCTTTCTTT. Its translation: CASSPNMNTEAFF.

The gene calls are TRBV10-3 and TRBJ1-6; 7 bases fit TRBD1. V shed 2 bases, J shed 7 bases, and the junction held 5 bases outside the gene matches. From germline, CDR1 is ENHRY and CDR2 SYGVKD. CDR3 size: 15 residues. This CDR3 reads CAISENGQVNSPLHF. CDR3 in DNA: TGTGCCATCAGTGAGAACGGACAGGTGAATTCACCCCTCCACTTT.

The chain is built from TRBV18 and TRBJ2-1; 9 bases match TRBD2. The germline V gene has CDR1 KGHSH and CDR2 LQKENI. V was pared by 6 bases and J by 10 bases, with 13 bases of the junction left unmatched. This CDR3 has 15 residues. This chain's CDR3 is CASSSSGVGTMEQFF. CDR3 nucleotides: TGTGCCAGCTCGTCTAGCGGGGTTGGTACAATGGAGCAGTTCTTC.

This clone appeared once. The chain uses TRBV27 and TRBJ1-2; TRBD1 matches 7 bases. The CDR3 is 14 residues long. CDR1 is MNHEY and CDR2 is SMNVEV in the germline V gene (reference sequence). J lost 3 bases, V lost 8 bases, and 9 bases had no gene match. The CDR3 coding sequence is TGTGCCAGCGGGCAAGGGACAGATCACTATGGCTACACCTTC. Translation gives CASGQGTDHYGYTF.

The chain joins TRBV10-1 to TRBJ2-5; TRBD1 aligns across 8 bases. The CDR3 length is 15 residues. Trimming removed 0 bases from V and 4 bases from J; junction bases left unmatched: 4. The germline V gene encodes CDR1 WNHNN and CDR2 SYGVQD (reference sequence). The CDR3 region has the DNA TGCGCCAGCAGTGAGTCCGCGACAGGGGCAGAGACCCAGTACTTC. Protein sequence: CASSESATGAETQYF.

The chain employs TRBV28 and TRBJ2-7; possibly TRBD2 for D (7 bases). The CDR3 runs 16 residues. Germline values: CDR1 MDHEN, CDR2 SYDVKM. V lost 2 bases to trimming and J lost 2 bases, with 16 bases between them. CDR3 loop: CASSLVGGDKAYEQYF. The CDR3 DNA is TGTGCCAGCAGTTTAGTGGGGGGGGACAAGGCCTACGAGCAGTACTTC.

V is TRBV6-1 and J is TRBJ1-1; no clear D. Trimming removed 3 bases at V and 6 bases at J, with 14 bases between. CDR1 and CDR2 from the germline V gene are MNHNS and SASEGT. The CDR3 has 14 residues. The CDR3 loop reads CASSDPEPEAEAFF. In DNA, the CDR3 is TGTGCCAGCAGTGACCCTGAGCCGGAAGCTGAAGCTTTCTTT.

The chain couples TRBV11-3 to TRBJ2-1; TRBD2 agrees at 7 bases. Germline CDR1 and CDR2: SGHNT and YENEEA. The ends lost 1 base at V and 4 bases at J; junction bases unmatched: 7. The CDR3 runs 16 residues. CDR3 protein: CASSLAGGSGYNEQFF. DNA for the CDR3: TGTGCCAGCAGCTTAGCGGGCGGGAGTGGGTACAATGAGCAGTTCTTC.

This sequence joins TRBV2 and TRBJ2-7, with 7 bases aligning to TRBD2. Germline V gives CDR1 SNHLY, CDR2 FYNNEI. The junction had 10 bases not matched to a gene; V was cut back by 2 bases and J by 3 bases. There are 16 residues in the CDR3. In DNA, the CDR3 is TGTGCCAGCAGTGAATTCCGGGAGGCCCTCTTCTACGAGCAGTACTTC. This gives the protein CASSEFREALFYEQYF.

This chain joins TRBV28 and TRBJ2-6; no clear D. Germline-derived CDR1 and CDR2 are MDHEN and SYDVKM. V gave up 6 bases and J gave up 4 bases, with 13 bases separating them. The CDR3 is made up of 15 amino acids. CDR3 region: CASSPMPLGANVLTF. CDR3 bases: TGTGCCAGCAGCCCAATGCCCCTCGGGGCCAACGTCCTGACTTTC.

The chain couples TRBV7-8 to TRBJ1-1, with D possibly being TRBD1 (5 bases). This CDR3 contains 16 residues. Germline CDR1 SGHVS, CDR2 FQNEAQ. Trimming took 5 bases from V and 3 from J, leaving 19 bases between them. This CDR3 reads CASSKQQTGTDTEAFF. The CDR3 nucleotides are TGTGCCAGCAGCAAACAACAAACAGGTACGGACACTGAAGCTTTCTTT. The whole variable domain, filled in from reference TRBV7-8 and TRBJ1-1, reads GAGVSQSPRYKVAKRGQDVALRCDPISGHVSLFWYQQALGQGPEFLTYFQNEAQLDKSGLPSDRFFAERPEGSVSTLKIQRTQQEDSAVYLCASSKQQTGTDTEAFFGQGTRLTVV.

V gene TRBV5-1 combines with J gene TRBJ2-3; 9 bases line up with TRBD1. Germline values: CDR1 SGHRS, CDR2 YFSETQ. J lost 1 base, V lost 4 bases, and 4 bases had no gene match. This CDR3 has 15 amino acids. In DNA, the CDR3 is TGCGCCAGCAGCAGGACAGGGGTTCGCACAGATACGCAGTATTTT. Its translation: CASSRTGVRTDTQYF.

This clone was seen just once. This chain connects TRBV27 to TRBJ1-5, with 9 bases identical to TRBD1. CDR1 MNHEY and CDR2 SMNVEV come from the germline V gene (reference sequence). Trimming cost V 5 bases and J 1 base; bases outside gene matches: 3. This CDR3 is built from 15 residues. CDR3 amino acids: CASSLGQGSNQPQHF. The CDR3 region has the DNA TGTGCCAGCAGTCTCGGACAGGGGAGCAATCAGCCCCAGCATTTT.

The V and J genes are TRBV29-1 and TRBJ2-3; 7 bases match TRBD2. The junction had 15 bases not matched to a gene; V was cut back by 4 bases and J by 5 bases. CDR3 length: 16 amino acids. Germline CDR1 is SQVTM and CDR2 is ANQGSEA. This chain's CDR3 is CSVGGTSVTRGDTQYF. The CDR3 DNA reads TGCAGCGTTGGGGGTACTAGCGTCACAAGGGGAGATACGCAGTATTTT.

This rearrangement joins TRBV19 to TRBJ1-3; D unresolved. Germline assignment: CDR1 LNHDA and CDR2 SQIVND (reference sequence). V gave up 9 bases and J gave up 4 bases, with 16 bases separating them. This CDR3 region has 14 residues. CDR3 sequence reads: CASNPTHSGNTIYF. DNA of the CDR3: TGTGCCAGCAACCCGACTCACTCAGGAAACACCATATATTTT.

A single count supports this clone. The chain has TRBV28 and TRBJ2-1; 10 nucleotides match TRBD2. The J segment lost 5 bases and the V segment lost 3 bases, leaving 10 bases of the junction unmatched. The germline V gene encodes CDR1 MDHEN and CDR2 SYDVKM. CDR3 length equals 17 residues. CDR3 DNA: TGTGCCAGCAGTTTCCAATGGGCTAGCGGGAGCGACAATGAGCAGTTCTTC. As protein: CASSFQWASGSDNEQFF.